This is a list of T cell receptor beta chains from one sample in a study of CD8 T cells in Susac syndrome. TCRdb recomputed calls from the immunoSEQ multiplex PCR reads with MiXCR, one row per CDR3 protein. The data contain fewer than 150,000 distinct CDR3 sequences, over 85% of them singletons. The sequenced sample was CD8+ T cells from PBMCs. These receptors were taken from a human donor in good health. Each CDR3 is given with its conserved first and last residue. Fields, in order: CDR3 DNA, CDR3 protein, V gene, J gene, D gene, clone size. A D gene is named only where the DNA matches it firmly. Some rows have no size entry. The others give once, few or many, or a class for an expanded clone.

CDR3 DNA: TGTGCCAGCAGTCCCCAACTAGACTACAATGAGCAGTTCTTC
CDR3 protein: CASSPQLDYNEQFF
V gene: TRBV27
J gene: TRBJ2-1
D gene: NA
clone size: once

CDR3 DNA: TGTGCCAGCAGCTTAGGGTTGGGCACAGATACGCAGTATTTT
CDR3 protein: CASSLGLGTDTQYF
V gene: TRBV7-9
J gene: TRBJ2-3
D gene: NA
clone size: NA

CDR3 DNA: TGCAGCGTTGAAGGACTAGCGGGAGAAAAGTTCTTC
CDR3 protein: CSVEGLAGEKFF
V gene: TRBV29-1
J gene: TRBJ2-1
D gene: TRBD2
clone size: NA

CDR3 DNA: TGTGCCAGCAGCCAAGTGCGAGAAATCTCCTACGAGCAGTACTTC
CDR3 protein: CASSQVREISYEQYF
V gene: TRBV4-2
J gene: TRBJ2-7
D gene: NA
clone size: NA

CDR3 DNA: TGTGCCAGCAGCGGGGATGGCGAGCAGTACTTC
CDR3 protein: CASSGDGEQYF
V gene: TRBV7-9
J gene: TRBJ2-7
D gene: NA
clone size: NA

CDR3 DNA: TGTGCCAGCAGTTTAAGCCTGAGTATCGAGCTGTTCTTC
CDR3 protein: CASSLSLSIELFF
V gene: TRBV27
J gene: TRBJ2-1
D gene: NA
clone size: NA

CDR3 DNA: TGTGCCAGCAGCGTAGCCGGTGCGGGAGTTCCAGATACGCAGTATTTT
CDR3 protein: CASSVAGAGVPDTQYF
V gene: TRBV9
J gene: TRBJ2-3
D gene: TRBD2
clone size: NA

CDR3 DNA: TGCAGCGCCGAATCCTTGGGGACTGAAGCTTTCTTT
CDR3 protein: CSAESLGTEAFF
V gene: TRBV29-1
J gene: TRBJ1-1
D gene: NA
clone size: NA

CDR3 DNA: TGTGCCTGGAGTGAGGCCCATAACACTGAAGCTTTCTTT
CDR3 protein: CAWSEAHNTEAFF
V gene: TRBV30
J gene: TRBJ1-1
D gene: NA
clone size: NA

CDR3 DNA: TGTGCCAGCAGTTTCACCTCGGGAGCCGCAGATACGCAGTATTTT
CDR3 protein: CASSFTSGAADTQYF
V gene: TRBV27
J gene: TRBJ2-3
D gene: NA
clone size: NA

CDR3 DNA: TGCAGCGTTTCAGGAGGGCACGGGGAGCTGTTTTTT
CDR3 protein: CSVSGGHGELFF
V gene: TRBV29-1
J gene: TRBJ2-2
D gene: NA
clone size: NA

CDR3 DNA: TGCAGCTTCGAGGCGGCCACTGAAGCTTTCTTT
CDR3 protein: CSFEAATEAFF
V gene: TRBV29-1
J gene: TRBJ1-1
D gene: NA
clone size: NA

CDR3 DNA: TGTGCCAGCAGTTACACGGGACTAGCGACCGATGAGCAGTTCTTC
CDR3 protein: CASSYTGLATDEQFF
V gene: TRBV12-3/TRBV12-4
J gene: TRBJ2-1
D gene: TRBD2
clone size: NA

CDR3 DNA: TGTGCCAGCAGTTTTGGGACTAGCGGGCCGTTATCCTACGAGCAGTACTTC
CDR3 protein: CASSFGTSGPLSYEQYF
V gene: TRBV28
J gene: TRBJ2-7
D gene: TRBD2
clone size: NA

CDR3 DNA: TGCAGTGCTAGACTTAACTCCCTCGGGAAGTATGGCTACACCTTC
CDR3 protein: CSARLNSLGKYGYTF
V gene: TRBV20-1
J gene: TRBJ1-2
D gene: NA
clone size: NA

CDR3 DNA: TGCAGTGCGGCCGGGACAGGGTTTGACTATGGCTACACCTTC
CDR3 protein: CSAAGTGFDYGYTF
V gene: TRBV20-1
J gene: TRBJ1-2
D gene: TRBD1
clone size: NA

CDR3 DNA: TGTGCCAGTTCCCCATGGGAGGGTGCCGGGGAGCTGTTTTTT
CDR3 protein: CASSPWEGAGELFF
V gene: TRBV19
J gene: TRBJ2-2
D gene: TRBD2
clone size: NA

CDR3 DNA: TGTGCCAGCAGCCCCGCAGCGAACACCGGGGAGCTGTTTTTT
CDR3 protein: CASSPAANTGELFF
V gene: TRBV4-2
J gene: TRBJ2-2
D gene: NA
clone size: NA

CDR3 DNA: TGTGCCAGCAGTCCGGGACAGGGGCCATCCTACGAGCAGTACTTC
CDR3 protein: CASSPGQGPSYEQYF
V gene: TRBV28
J gene: TRBJ2-7
D gene: TRBD1
clone size: NA

CDR3 DNA: TGTGCCACCAGCCCTACCGGCGGCCACTCCTACGAGCAGTACTTC
CDR3 protein: CATSPTGGHSYEQYF
V gene: TRBV15
J gene: TRBJ2-7
D gene: NA
clone size: once